Sequencing of this T cell receptor beta chain was carried out in a study of identical twins. Overall study results and limits: Within cord blood, abundant beta clonotypes carried fewer insertions, but memory repertoires showed no such trend.

V lost 4 bases, J lost 7 bases, and 12 bases lay in between. CDR1 and CDR2 (germline): SGHRS, YFSETQ. This CDR3 region has 13 residues. This clonotype has only a few counts. Its antigen is not identified. TCRdb re-derived calls from the 5' RACE reads in MiXCR, one entry per CDR3 protein. The sample gives 200,000 to 300,000 distinct CDR3 sequences, 6.5% to 9% of which show up once; under 6% is in the top ten. The same data also went into a second study, on yellow fever vaccine responses in identical twins.

V and J are TRBV5-1 and TRBJ2-1; D is perhaps TRBD1 or TRBD2 (5 bases each). The sample comprised CD8+ T cells sorted from blood. The TCR originated in a woman between 18 and 29 years old in good health. The CDR3 region has the DNA TGCGCCAGCAGCCCGGGGTGGGGGAATGAGCAGTTCTTC. This encodes CASSPGWGNEQFF.